This passage covers 22 T cell receptor beta chains from one sample sequenced in a study of CD8 T cells in Susac syndrome. After extraction with the RNeasy kit, about 0.5 to 1 ug of the RNA was reverse transcribed using random hexamers. TCRdb re-analysed the immunoSEQ multiplex PCR reads in MiXCR, keeping a single row per CDR3 protein. The sample includes approximately 100,000 distinct CDR3 sequences, about 95% of them seen just once. Sample: CD4+ T cells from PBMCs. These receptors were obtained from a human donor in good health.

The V gene is TRBV3-1, the J gene TRBJ2-7; D is tentatively TRBD1 or TRBD2 (5 bases each). The V end was cut by 5 bases, the J end by 4 bases, with 15 bases between. Germline V gene data show CDR1 as LGHDT and CDR2 as YNNKEL (reference sequence). This CDR3 is built from 14 residues. This CDR3 reads CASSTRDLDYEQYF. The CDR3 nucleotides read TGTGCCAGCAGCACCCGGGACCTCGATTACGAGCAGTACTTC.

V is TRBV27 and J is TRBJ2-4; 7 nucleotides match TRBD2. The germline gives CDR1 MNHEY, CDR2 SMNVEV (reference sequence). V shed 5 bases and J 3 bases; nucleotides not matched to a gene: 7. The CDR3 sequence is 15 residues long. As DNA, the CDR3 is TGTGCCAGCAGTCCCAGCGGGGCCGACAAAAACATTCAGTACTTC. As protein: CASSPSGADKNIQYF.

This rearrangement joins TRBV28 to TRBJ2-7, with 9 nucleotides matching TRBD1. V was pared by 6 bases and J by 5 bases, with 20 bases of the junction left unmatched. The CDR3 consists of 18 residues. Looked up from germline, CDR1 is MDHEN and CDR2 is SYDVKM. CDR3 loop: CASSYGTGRRVYDDEQYF. The CDR3 DNA reads as TGTGCCAGCAGCTACGGGACAGGGCGGCGAGTTTACGACGACGAGCAGTACTTC.

The chain recombines TRBV12-3 or TRBV12-4 with TRBJ2-3; 7 nucleotides match TRBD1. The CDR3 runs 16 residues. The ends lost 5 bases at V and 3 bases at J; junction bases unmatched: 11. The CDR3 sequence: CASSPNPLTGTDTQYF. For the CDR3, the DNA is TGTGCCAGCAGTCCGAATCCTTTGACAGGGACAGATACGCAGTATTTT.

The chain carries TRBV28 and TRBJ2-4; D perhaps matches TRBD2 (6 bases). Trimming took off 3 bases at V and 0 bases at J, with 9 bases between the two ends. The CDR3 runs to 15 residues. CDR1 and CDR2 from the germline V gene are MDHEN and SYDVKM. This chain's CDR3 is CASSFGGTAKNIQYF. The CDR3, as DNA: TGTGCCAGCAGTTTCGGCGGGACAGCCAAAAACATTCAGTACTTC.

The CDR3, as DNA: TGTGCCAGCAGGCCCGGAGACTTAAGCTCCTATAATTCACCCCTCCACTTT. This gives the protein CASRPGDLSSYNSPLHF. The chain employs TRBV6-1 and TRBJ1-6; D is unclear. V gave up 6 bases and J gave up 0 bases, with 15 bases separating them. The CDR3 has 17 residues. The V gene's germline CDR1 is MNHNS and CDR2 SASEGT.

The CDR3 loop reads CASSQDWSSPLHF. The CDR3 nucleotides read TGTGCCAGCAGCCAAGATTGGTCCTCACCCCTCCACTTT. V gene TRBV3-1 combines with J gene TRBJ1-6; no definite D call. Trimming cost V 0 bases and J 10 bases, with 7 bases left between them. CDR3 length equals 13 residues. The germline V gene encodes CDR1 LGHDT and CDR2 YNNKEL (reference sequence).

The chain recombines TRBV2 with TRBJ1-2, with no clear D. Per the germline V gene, CDR1 is SNHLY and CDR2 is FYNNEI. This CDR3 region has 14 residues. V gave up 7 bases and J gave up 7 bases, with 19 bases separating them. CDR3 nucleotide sequence: TGTGCCAGCACGATGAAGTCCTTCGGAGGTGGCTACACCTTC. This encodes CASTMKSFGGGYTF.

The chain combines TRBV19 with TRBJ1-2; TRBD1 matches at 9 bases. In germline, CDR1 is LNHDA, CDR2 SQIVND (reference sequence). The CDR3 covers 15 residues. Trimming took 3 bases from V and 4 from J; bases not matched to a gene: 6. The CDR3 coding sequence is TGTGCCAGTAGTATCCTGGACAGGGGAGGCTATGGCTACACCTTC. It specifies CASSILDRGGYGYTF.

The chain joins TRBV12-3 or TRBV12-4 to TRBJ2-5; D gene unclear. The CDR3 sequence is 12 residues long. V was shortened by 2 bases and J by 5 bases, with 6 bases between the two germline ends. CDR3 loop: CASSLRLETQYF. CDR3 nucleotide sequence: TGTGCCAGCAGTTTAAGACTCGAGACCCAGTACTTC.

The chain joins TRBV7-9 to TRBJ2-4; maybe TRBD1 (6 bases). CDR3 length: 13 amino acids. The V gene lost 2 bases and the J gene lost 7 bases, with 9 bases spanning the gap. The germline V gene encodes CDR1 SEHNR and CDR2 FQNEAQ (reference sequence). The CDR3 reads CASSLTGTNIQYF. CDR3 bases: TGTGCCAGCAGCTTAACAGGGACCAACATTCAGTACTTC. The whole variable domain, remainder taken from reference TRBV7-9 and TRBJ2-4, is DTGVSQNPRHKITKRGQNVTFRCDPISEHNRLYWYRQTLGQGPEFLTYFQNEAQLEKSRLLSDRFSAERPKGSFSTLEIQRTEQGDSAMYLCASSLTGTNIQYFGAGTRLSVL.

The chain combines TRBV5-6 with TRBJ2-2; D may be TRBD2 (6 bases). Germline loops: CDR1 SGHDT, CDR2 YYEEEE. This CDR3 is built from 16 residues. Deletions cut 1 base from V and 2 bases from J, with 12 bases between. The CDR3 loop is CASSLLGRSNTGELFF. CDR3 nucleotides: TGTGCCAGCAGCTTGTTGGGGAGGTCTAACACCGGGGAGCTGTTTTTT.

The rearrangement joins TRBV7-9 to TRBJ2-5; 13 bases are a match to TRBD2. Per germline, CDR1 SEHNR and CDR2 FQNEAQ (reference sequence). J lost 4 bases, V lost 1 base, and 3 bases had no gene match. This CDR3 has 16 amino acids. The CDR3 loop is CASSLGRTSGRETQYF. CDR3 DNA: TGTGCCAGCAGCTTAGGGAGGACTAGCGGGAGAGAGACCCAGTACTTC.

The genes are TRBV12-3 or TRBV12-4 and TRBJ1-5; a possible D gene is TRBD1 (6 bases). V lost 6 bases, J lost 5 bases, and 11 bases lay in between. This CDR3 has 13 amino acids. The CDR3 bases are TGTGCCAGCAGACGGACAGACGATCAGCCCCAGCATTTT. Its protein is CASRRTDDQPQHF.

The chain is built from TRBV7-2 and TRBJ2-5; TRBD2 matches 14 bases. The V gene's germline CDR1 is SGHTA and CDR2 FQGNSA. This CDR3 is built from 18 residues. V was pared by 4 bases and J by 4 bases, with 11 bases of the junction left unmatched. This CDR3 is CASSSPGLAGDSRETQYF. The CDR3 coding sequence is TGTGCCAGCAGCTCCCCGGGACTAGCGGGAGATTCGCGAGAGACCCAGTACTTC.

A single count supports this clonotype. This chain uses TRBV4-3 with TRBJ2-1, with 7 bases identical to TRBD2. Trimming took 4 bases from V and 8 from J; bases not matched to a gene: 11. Germline CDR1 and CDR2: LGHNA and YSLEER. There are 15 residues in the CDR3. CDR3 residues: CASSLGGVGKDEQFF. In DNA, the CDR3 is TGCGCCAGCAGCCTGGGGGGGGTAGGGAAGGATGAGCAGTTCTTC.

The chain is built from TRBV7-8 and TRBJ2-5, with 11 bases aligning to TRBD2. Trimming at V came to 5 bases and at J to 1 base, leaving 6 bases not matched to a gene. This CDR3 region has 16 residues. CDR1 and CDR2 (germline): SGHVS, FQNEAQ. CDR3 coding DNA: TGTGCCAGCAGCCCCCTAGCGGGGGGACGCCAAGAGACCCAGTACTTC. This codes for CASSPLAGGRQETQYF.

V is TRBV4-2 and J is TRBJ2-5; TRBD2 might be the D (6 bases). V dropped 1 base and J dropped 1 base, with 10 bases sitting between them. This CDR3 is built from 15 residues. Per germline, CDR1 LGHNA and CDR2 YNFKEQ. The CDR3 loop is CASSQVRGTQETQYF. CDR3 nucleotide sequence: TGTGCCAGCAGCCAAGTTCGGGGGACCCAAGAGACCCAGTACTTC.

This clonotype was observed a few times. The chain has TRBV27 and TRBJ1-1; D ambiguous. This CDR3 comprises 13 residues. The V end was cut by 3 bases, the J end by 0 bases, with 5 bases between. Germline V gene data show CDR1 as MNHEY and CDR2 as SMNVEV (reference sequence). DNA of the CDR3: TGTGCCAGCAGTTTCCAGGTGAACACTGAAGCTTTCTTT. Its translation is CASSFQVNTEAFF.

The chain combines TRBV12-3 or TRBV12-4 with TRBJ1-5; D call uncertain. The V gene lost 1 base and the J gene lost 2 bases, with 3 bases spanning the gap. This CDR3 comprises 13 residues. The CDR3 here is CASSLDGNQPQHF. The CDR3 DNA is TGTGCCAGCAGTTTAGACGGCAATCAGCCCCAGCATTTT.

The chain is built from TRBV5-1 and TRBJ2-7, with 8 bases lining up with TRBD1. Germline loops: CDR1 SGHRS, CDR2 YFSETQ. V dropped 4 bases and J dropped 2; count of bases not matched to a gene: 5. The CDR3 extends over 14 amino acids. The CDR3 reads CASSLTGDPYEQYF. CDR3 nucleotide sequence: TGCGCCAGCAGCCTGACAGGGGACCCCTACGAGCAGTACTTC.

V gene TRBV7-2 combines with J gene TRBJ1-5; D remains ambiguous. The CDR3 totals 15 residues. Germline V gene data show CDR1 as SGHTA and CDR2 as FQGNSA. Trimming removed 1 base from V and 7 bases from J, with 14 bases in between. The CDR3 loop is CASSLESGVSQPQHF. DNA of the CDR3: TGTGCCAGCAGCTTAGAGAGCGGAGTCTCGCAGCCCCAGCATTTT.